This TCR beta chain was profiled in a study of cytomegalovirus exposure and HLA in healthy donors. CDR3 size: 15 residues. Trimming removed 6 bases from V and 0 bases from J; junction bases left unmatched: 2. Germline values: CDR1 MNHEY, CDR2 SVGAGI. The primer mix had 60 Vbeta and 13 Jbeta primers. The method was immunoSEQ multiplex PCR; TCRdb's version includes in-frame clones alone and lacks a portion of them. Of some 200,000 clones detected, around 83% appear once; the ten largest clones hold roughly 1.6%. The sequenced sample was PBMCs. The receptor comes from a woman aged 18-35 years in good health and CMV-seronegative. The chain couples TRBV6-5 to TRBJ2-1, with 10 bases fitting TRBD2. CDR3 in amino acids: CASRRTSGSYNEQFF. As DNA, the CDR3 is TGTGCCAGCAGGCGGACTAGCGGCTCCTACAATGAGCAGTTCTTC.